Listed here are 13 T cell receptor beta chains from one sample, sequenced in a study of shared T cell receptors in the human thymus. TCRdb's copy holds only in-frame clones and misses some; the assay was immunoSEQ multiplex PCR. Among roughly 550,000 clones, approximately 80% were seen once, and the ten largest hold roughly 0.013%. This sample also appeared in a second study, on human thymus T cells.

The sequenced sample was thymocytes. These TCRs come from a boy younger than two with a congenital heart defect.

This rearrangement joins TRBV5-1 to TRBJ2-5; 7 nucleotides align to TRBD2. Germline V CDR1 and CDR2: SGHRS, YFSETQ. The J segment lost 0 bases and the V segment lost 4 bases, leaving 3 bases of the junction unmatched. The CDR3 contains 14 residues. CDR3 in amino acids: CASSPGLHQETQYF. The CDR3 nucleotides are TGCGCCAGCAGCCCGGGACTACACCAAGAGACCCAGTACTTC.

This chain connects TRBV20-1 to TRBJ2-3, with a weak D call TRBD2 (6 bases). V was trimmed by 0 bases and J by 8 bases, leaving 6 bases between them. The CDR3 has 11 residues. Germline V gene sequence: CDR1 DFQATT, CDR2 SNEGSKA (reference sequence). CDR3 in DNA: TGCAGTGCTAGAGATAGCGGTACGCAGTATTTT. Its translation is CSARDSGTQYF.

The chain has TRBV27 and TRBJ2-7; D is possibly TRBD2 (6 bases). V lost 6 bases, J lost 7 bases, and 19 bases lay in between. The CDR3 has 14 residues. Germline V gene sequence: CDR1 MNHEY, CDR2 SMNVEV (reference sequence). The chain's CDR3 is CASSLVYSEGEQYF. DNA of the CDR3: TGTGCCAGCAGCCTAGTTTATTCGGAGGGAGAGCAGTACTTC.

Comments on this clone: The same CDR3 can be traced to other DNA sequences in this sample. The chain has TRBV6-5 and TRBJ2-3; no definite D call. Germline V CDR1 and CDR2: MNHEY, SVGAGI. With 5 bases removed from V and 3 bases from J, the gap between germline ends came to 6 bases. The CDR3 loop spans 12 amino acids. CDR3 sequence reads: CASSPRTDTQYF. In DNA, the CDR3 is TGTGCCAGCAGTCCCCGGACAGATACGCAGTATTTT.

Comment on this clone: Other DNA sequences of this sample code for an identical CDR3. This sequence joins TRBV9 and TRBJ2-7, with TRBD2 matching 8 bases. The CDR3 extends over 13 amino acids. Per germline, CDR1 SGDLS and CDR2 YYNGEE. V lost 4 bases and J lost 6; bases outside the gene matches: 6. The CDR3 loop reads CASSLRAGGEQYF. The DNA for the CDR3 is TGTGCCAGCAGCCTGAGGGCGGGAGGCGAGCAGTACTTC.

For the CDR3, the DNA is TGCGCCAGCAGCCAACAGGACGCCACCTACGAGCAGTACTTC. Protein product: CASSQQDATYEQYF. The chain is built from TRBV5-1 and TRBJ2-7; perhaps TRBD1 as D (5 bases). This CDR3 has 14 residues. Trimming pared 4 bases from V and 2 bases from J, leaving 13 bases between. Germline assignment: CDR1 SGHRS and CDR2 YFSETQ. The full variable domain, with the rest looked up from reference TRBV5-1 and TRBJ2-7, is KAGVTQTPRYLIKTRGQQVTLSCSPISGHRSVSWYQQTPGQGLQFLFEYFSETQRNKGNFPGRFSGRQFSNSRSEMNVSTLELGDSALYLCASSQQDATYEQYFGPGTRLTVT.

This chain links TRBV6-7 with TRBJ1-5; D uncertain. TRBV6-7 is recorded as an ORF, its role being uncertain. Trimming took off 2 bases at V and 3 bases at J, with 5 bases between the two ends. This CDR3 is 13 amino acids long. The CDR3 spells CASSYPFNQPQHF. In nucleotides, the CDR3 is TGTGCCAGCAGTTACCCATTCAATCAGCCCCAGCATTTT.

The V call is TRBV10-3, the J call TRBJ2-5; no clear D. Per the germline V gene, CDR1 is ENHRY and CDR2 is SYGVKD. The CDR3 is made up of 14 amino acids. Trimming removed 2 bases at V and 0 bases at J, with 7 bases between. CDR3 nucleotide sequence: TGTGCCATCAGTGAGGACTGGGACCAAGAGACCCAGTACTTC. Protein: CAISEDWDQETQYF.

The chain links TRBV5-1 to TRBJ2-3; TRBD2 agrees at 10 bases. The CDR3 covers 16 residues. Germline V gene sequence: CDR1 SGHRS, CDR2 YFSETQ. Trimming removed 4 bases from V and 3 bases from J; junction bases left unmatched: 8. The CDR3 DNA sequence: TGCGCCAGCAGCGCCAAGCGGGAGGGCCTGACAGATACGCAGTATTTT. The encoded protein is CASSAKREGLTDTQYF.

CDR3 sequence: CASSDVLAEHYEQYF. CDR3 DNA: TGTGCCAGCAGTGATGTACTAGCGGAACACTACGAGCAGTACTTC. This chain links TRBV6-1 with TRBJ2-7; 8 nucleotides agree with TRBD2. Germline CDR1 is MNHNS and CDR2 is SASEGT. The CDR3 runs to 15 residues. J lost 3 bases, V lost 3 bases, and 7 bases had no gene match.

This CDR3 is CASSRTTTNTGELFF. Here the CDR3 DNA reads TGTGCCAGCAGTCGGACAACCACGAACACCGGGGAGCTGTTTTTT. V and J are TRBV6-4 and TRBJ2-2; TRBD1 might be the D (5 bases). V lost 5 bases and J 0 bases, leaving 10 bases between the germline ends. Germline CDR1 is MRHNA and CDR2 is SNTAGT. The CDR3 runs to 15 residues.

The rearrangement uses TRBV6-5 and TRBJ2-7; the match to TRBD1 covers 7 bases. Losses at the gene ends were 0 bases for V and 2 bases for J; bases not matched to a gene: 7. The germline V gene encodes CDR1 MNHEY and CDR2 SVGAGI. The CDR3 has 16 residues. This CDR3 is CASSYSRTGGTYEQYF. As DNA, the CDR3 is TGTGCCAGCAGTTACTCAAGGACAGGCGGAACCTACGAGCAGTACTTC.

This chain links TRBV19 with TRBJ2-5; possibly TRBD1 for D (5 bases). This CDR3 contains 14 residues. CDR1 is LNHDA and CDR2 is SQIVND in the germline V gene (reference sequence). The germline V and J ends were trimmed by 3 bases and 2 bases, with 10 bases remaining between them. CDR3 nucleotides: TGTGCCAGTAGTATTAAGGGGCGACAAGAGACCCAGTACTTC. Encoded protein: CASSIKGRQETQYF.